Listed below are T cell receptor beta chains from one sample, sequenced in a study of Graves' ophthalmopathy and Graves' hyperthyroidism. A single record per CDR3 protein comes from TCRdb applying MiXCR to the multiplex PCR reads. The table records some 350,000 distinct CDR3 sequences, about a sixth of them present only once. Sequenced: peripheral blood. The receptors originated from an adult woman with stable Graves' hyperthyroidism. Both conserved end residues are part of each CDR3. The order of the fields is V gene, J gene, CDR3 length, CDR3 protein.

>TRBV7-2|TRBJ1-4|19
CASSLARKGRSVANEKLFF
>TRBV3-1|TRBJ1-2|13
CASSQAEGSGYTF
>TRBV29-1|TRBJ2-3|13
CSVERAGADTQYF
>TRBV7-4|TRBJ1-1|13
CATLPQLNTEAFF
>TRBV3-1|TRBJ1-5|15
CASSQVAGRNQPQHF
>TRBV9|TRBJ1-3|14
CASSARTGTDTIYF
>TRBV7-2|TRBJ1-2|16
CASSSSLVTGDYGYTF
>TRBV19|TRBJ2-2|15
CASSPLTSSTGELFF
>TRBV18|TRBJ2-5|16
CASSPSGTGNFETQYF
>TRBV28|TRBJ1-5|13
CASSRNSLRPQHF
>TRBV19|TRBJ2-5|14
CASSIKREQETQYF
>TRBV19|TRBJ2-5|13
CASSRQFQETQYF
>TRBV6-2/TRBV6-3|TRBJ1-5|15
CASSYSGALGRPQHF
>TRBV28|TRBJ1-5|16
CASSPTGDYSNQPQHF
>TRBV30|TRBJ1-1|13
CAWSVQSNTEAFF
>TRBV28|TRBJ1-5|13
CASKGTGNQPQHF
>TRBV28|TRBJ2-7|14
CASSFSRPSYEQYF
>TRBV12-3/TRBV12-4|TRBJ2-2|14
CASRKAGTAGELFF
>TRBV5-1|TRBJ2-4|14
CASRLGQGENIQYF
>TRBV6-1|TRBJ1-3|16
CASSEPNRNLRNTIYF
>TRBV6-2/TRBV6-3|TRBJ1-6|14
CASSRDRNNSPLHF
>TRBV9|TRBJ2-3|16
CASSVPSGGGTDTQYF
>TRBV28|TRBJ1-2|14
CASSFLGTAEGYTF
>TRBV12-3/TRBV12-4|TRBJ2-2|15
CASSRGPTNTGELFF
>TRBV27|TRBJ2-6|14
CASSQFSGANVLTF
>TRBV20-1|TRBJ2-5|13
CSASERTQGTQYF
>TRBV6-5|TRBJ2-5|14
CASRIGTGQETQYF
>TRBV20-1|TRBJ2-7|11
CSAPDFDEQYF
>TRBV14|TRBJ2-7|13
CASSPHPPNEQYF
>TRBV10-3|TRBJ2-4|14
CAISPDRAGDIQYF
>TRBV12-3/TRBV12-4|TRBJ2-7|12
CASQTGGGRQYF
>TRBV3-1|TRBJ2-7|16
CASSQGGLAGEYEQYF
>TRBV10-3|TRBJ2-2|16
CAIPRLAGGRGGELFF
>TRBV18|TRBJ2-5|14
CASSPGVLRETQYF
>TRBV4-3|TRBJ1-5|13
CASSQDSWGPQHF
>TRBV20-1|TRBJ2-5|15
CSASGRRRAGETQYF
>TRBV6-5|TRBJ2-7|14
CASRTRQVPYEQYF
>TRBV11-2|TRBJ1-6|15
CASSLVPTGASPLHF
>TRBV14|TRBJ2-2|19
CASSQAGPLAGGLTGELFF
>TRBV7-2|TRBJ2-4|15
CASSLYLGAENIKYF
>TRBV20-1|TRBJ1-2|15
CSARPQAGDRYGYTF
>TRBV6-2/TRBV6-3|TRBJ2-4|20
CASSYSPPARGLSGVNIQYF
>TRBV12-3/TRBV12-4|TRBJ1-2|16
CASSFRGQVANYGYTF
>TRBV20-1|TRBJ2-7|12
CSAPGRLGEQYF
>TRBV7-8|TRBJ2-2|16
CASSPLGGANTGELFF